The present T cell receptor (beta chain) was sequenced within a study of STAT5B mutations in CD4+ large granular lymphocyte leukemia. The V segment lost 7 bases and the J segment 0 bases; nucleotides outside the gene matches: 8. The CDR3 sequence is 16 residues long. Germline CDR1 reads SGHDT; CDR2 reads YYEEEE. The protocol was immunoSEQ multiplex PCR, while the TCRdb copy is restricted to in-frame clones and leaves out a portion. The table records about 38,000 clones, more than 70% of them present only once. This clonotype was sampled from a human donor in good health. The chain couples TRBV5-6 to TRBJ2-2; TRBD2 aligns across 8 bases. The material sequenced was CD4+ T cells from blood buffy coats. The CDR3 bases are TGTGCCAGCTGTTTAGGACTAGCCCCGAACACCGGGGAGCTGTTTTTT. Translated: CASCLGLAPNTGELFF.